These T cell receptor beta chains were read from a single sample in a study of T cells in narcolepsy. Libraries were prepared by immunoSEQ multiplex PCR; TCRdb keeps only in-frame clonotypes and omits some of them. Of under 40,000 clones in the sample, about 84% were seen once. Sequencing input: CD45RA- memory CD4+ T cells from PBMCs. Every receptor here comes from a human donor with narcolepsy. CDR3s include the opening cysteine and the closing phenylalanine or tryptophan. Fields, in order: J gene, clone size, V gene, D gene, CDR3 protein, CDR3 DNA. The D gene is left open where the match is weak. Not every row has a clone size; where given, it reads once, few, many or a size class.

j_call: TRBJ2-7; clone_size: -; v_call: TRBV11-2; d_call: -; cdr3_aa: CASSLDGAPYEQYF; cdr3_nt: TGTGCCAGCAGCTTAGATGGGGCCCCCTACGAGCAGTACTTC
j_call: TRBJ2-3; clone_size: -; v_call: TRBV7-9; d_call: TRBD1; cdr3_aa: CASSPRAGGKVDTQYF; cdr3_nt: TGTGCCAGCAGCCCCCGTGCAGGGGGCAAAGTAGATACGCAGTATTTT
j_call: TRBJ2-5; clone_size: -; v_call: TRBV7-3; d_call: TRBD2; cdr3_aa: CASSLNSGGAFQETQYF; cdr3_nt: TGTGCCAGCAGCTTAAATAGCGGGGGAGCCTTCCAAGAGACCCAGTACTTC
j_call: TRBJ1-6; clone_size: -; v_call: TRBV5-6; d_call: -; cdr3_aa: CASSSTGNSPLHF; cdr3_nt: TGTGCCAGCAGCTCGACGGGGAATTCACCCCTCCACTTT
j_call: TRBJ2-1; clone_size: -; v_call: TRBV9; d_call: -; cdr3_aa: CASSVANNEQFF; cdr3_nt: TGTGCCAGCAGCGTAGCTAACAATGAGCAGTTCTTC
j_call: TRBJ1-6; clone_size: few; v_call: TRBV6-9; d_call: -; cdr3_aa: CASTPLGVLNNSPLHF; cdr3_nt: TGTGCCAGCACCCCTCTTGGGGTCCTCAACAATTCACCCCTCCACTTT
j_call: TRBJ2-5; clone_size: -; v_call: TRBV9; d_call: -; cdr3_aa: CASSRGQLEETQYF; cdr3_nt: TGTGCCAGCAGCCGGGGCCAACTGGAAGAGACCCAGTACTTC
j_call: TRBJ2-1; clone_size: -; v_call: TRBV18; d_call: -; cdr3_aa: CASSPPHGGSGNEQFF; cdr3_nt: TGTGCCAGCTCACCACCGCATGGGGGATCTGGCAATGAGCAGTTCTTC
j_call: TRBJ1-4; clone_size: -; v_call: TRBV11-2; d_call: -; cdr3_aa: CASSLGGGEKLFF; cdr3_nt: TGTGCCAGCAGCTTAGGAGGGGGTGAAAAACTGTTTTTT
j_call: TRBJ2-7; clone_size: -; v_call: TRBV10-3; d_call: TRBD1; cdr3_aa: CAVSGQGNVEQYF; cdr3_nt: TGTGCCGTCTCCGGACAGGGGAATGTCGAGCAGTACTTC
j_call: TRBJ2-5; clone_size: -; v_call: TRBV9; d_call: TRBD2; cdr3_aa: CASSVAPSGGLGRETQYF; cdr3_nt: TGTGCCAGCAGCGTAGCTCCTAGCGGGGGGTTGGGCCGAGAGACCCAGTACTTC
j_call: TRBJ2-5; clone_size: -; v_call: TRBV5-1; d_call: -; cdr3_aa: CASSFMGQIQETQYF; cdr3_nt: TGCGCCAGCAGCTTTATGGGACAAATACAAGAGACCCAGTACTTC
j_call: TRBJ1-1; clone_size: once; v_call: TRBV5-1; d_call: -; cdr3_aa: CASSLNTANTEAFF; cdr3_nt: TGCGCCAGCAGCTTAAATACAGCGAACACTGAAGCTTTCTTT
j_call: TRBJ1-6; clone_size: -; v_call: TRBV6-5; d_call: -; cdr3_aa: CASSAGTDNSPLHF; cdr3_nt: TGTGCCAGCAGTGCCGGGACGGATAATTCACCCCTCCACTTT
j_call: TRBJ1-1; clone_size: once; v_call: TRBV7-2; d_call: -; cdr3_aa: CASSPMGQNTEAFF; cdr3_nt: TGTGCCAGCAGCCCGATGGGACAGAACACTGAAGCTTTCTTT
j_call: TRBJ2-1; clone_size: once; v_call: TRBV11-3; d_call: TRBD1; cdr3_aa: CASSRQGTRNEQFF; cdr3_nt: TGTGCCAGCAGCCGACAGGGGACGCGCAATGAGCAGTTCTTC
j_call: TRBJ1-5; clone_size: -; v_call: TRBV2; d_call: -; cdr3_aa: CASSGQTSNQPQHF; cdr3_nt: TGTGCCAGCAGTGGACAGACTAGCAATCAGCCCCAGCATTTT
j_call: TRBJ1-2; clone_size: -; v_call: TRBV6-5; d_call: -; cdr3_aa: CASTISANYGYTF; cdr3_nt: TGTGCCAGCACCATCAGTGCAAACTATGGCTACACCTTC
j_call: TRBJ2-1; clone_size: -; v_call: TRBV5-6; d_call: TRBD2; cdr3_aa: CASTLERGSSYNEQFF; cdr3_nt: TGTGCCAGCACCCTTGAGCGGGGCAGTTCCTACAATGAGCAGTTCTTC
j_call: TRBJ1-3; clone_size: -; v_call: TRBV19; d_call: TRBD1; cdr3_aa: CASMDRAKSGNTIYF; cdr3_nt: TGTGCCAGCATGGACAGGGCGAAGTCTGGAAACACCATATATTTT
j_call: TRBJ2-1; clone_size: -; v_call: TRBV25-1; d_call: -; cdr3_aa: CASSALTDNEQFF; cdr3_nt: TGTGCCAGCAGTGCGCTGACAGACAATGAGCAGTTCTTC
j_call: TRBJ1-6; clone_size: -; v_call: TRBV18; d_call: -; cdr3_aa: CASSQSGTNAVDSPLHF; cdr3_nt: TGTGCCAGCTCTCAATCCGGGACAAATGCCGTTGATTCACCCCTCCACTTT
j_call: TRBJ1-2; clone_size: -; v_call: TRBV2; d_call: TRBD1; cdr3_aa: CASSTQGTNYGYTF; cdr3_nt: TGTGCCAGCAGTACACAGGGGACCAACTATGGCTACACCTTC
j_call: TRBJ2-7; clone_size: -; v_call: TRBV5-1; d_call: -; cdr3_aa: CASKEGTYEQYF; cdr3_nt: TGCGCCAGCAAAGAGGGCACCTACGAGCAGTACTTC
j_call: TRBJ2-5; clone_size: -; v_call: TRBV10-3; d_call: -; cdr3_aa: CAISESPGAGTQYF; cdr3_nt: TGTGCCATCAGTGAGTCGCCGGGAGCGGGGACCCAGTACTTC
j_call: TRBJ2-7; clone_size: -; v_call: TRBV9; d_call: -; cdr3_aa: CASSVDEAYEQYF; cdr3_nt: TGTGCCAGCAGCGTAGATGAGGCCTACGAGCAGTACTTC
j_call: TRBJ1-6; clone_size: -; v_call: TRBV7-9; d_call: TRBD1; cdr3_aa: CASSRQGYSPLHF; cdr3_nt: TGTGCCAGCAGCCGACAGGGGTATTCACCCCTCCACTTT
j_call: TRBJ2-3; clone_size: -; v_call: TRBV9; d_call: -; cdr3_aa: CASSADASTDTQYF; cdr3_nt: TGTGCCAGCAGCGCCGACGCTAGCACAGATACGCAGTATTTT
j_call: TRBJ2-6; clone_size: -; v_call: TRBV5-1; d_call: TRBD2; cdr3_aa: CASSLGGGGPGANVLTF; cdr3_nt: TGCGCCAGCAGCCTAGGCGGGGGGGGCCCTGGGGCCAACGTCCTGACTTTC
j_call: TRBJ2-7; clone_size: -; v_call: TRBV6-1; d_call: -; cdr3_aa: CASSEASLRTYEQYF; cdr3_nt: TGTGCCAGCAGTGAAGCGAGTTTGAGGACCTACGAGCAGTACTTC
j_call: TRBJ2-4; clone_size: -; v_call: TRBV9; d_call: TRBD2; cdr3_aa: CASSAAYFPGGPPIKNIQYF; cdr3_nt: TGTGCCAGCAGCGCAGCTTACTTCCCGGGGGGACCCCCTATCAAAAACATTCAGTACTTC
j_call: TRBJ1-5; clone_size: -; v_call: TRBV5-1; d_call: -; cdr3_aa: CASSLNPGYSNQPQHF; cdr3_nt: TGCGCCAGCAGCTTGAATCCGGGATATAGCAATCAGCCCCAGCATTTT
j_call: TRBJ1-5; clone_size: -; v_call: TRBV10-1; d_call: -; cdr3_aa: CASSAGQYNQPQHF; cdr3_nt: TGCGCCAGCAGTGCCGGACAGTACAATCAGCCCCAGCATTTT
j_call: TRBJ2-1; clone_size: -; v_call: TRBV7-2; d_call: -; cdr3_aa: CASSLVWQGNYEQFF; cdr3_nt: TGTGCCAGCAGCTTAGTATGGCAGGGTAACTATGAGCAGTTCTTC
j_call: TRBJ1-6; clone_size: -; v_call: TRBV25-1; d_call: TRBD1; cdr3_aa: CASSVPGQNSPLHF; cdr3_nt: TGTGCCAGCAGTGTACCGGGACAGAATTCACCCCTCCACTTT
j_call: TRBJ1-2; clone_size: -; v_call: TRBV5-4; d_call: TRBD1; cdr3_aa: CASSFDRARGYTF; cdr3_nt: TGTGCCAGCAGCTTCGACAGGGCTAGGGGCTACACCTTC
j_call: TRBJ1-1; clone_size: -; v_call: TRBV30; d_call: TRBD1; cdr3_aa: CALTRDSFIEAFF; cdr3_nt: TGTGCACTGACCCGGGACAGTTTTATTGAAGCTTTCTTT
j_call: TRBJ2-6; clone_size: -; v_call: TRBV7-2; d_call: -; cdr3_aa: CASTPLRGGANVLTF; cdr3_nt: TGTGCCAGCACCCCCCTTCGCGGTGGGGCCAACGTCCTGACTTTC
j_call: TRBJ1-2; clone_size: -; v_call: TRBV11-2; d_call: TRBD1; cdr3_aa: CASSLDRNYGYTF; cdr3_nt: TGTGCCAGCAGCTTGGACAGGAATTATGGCTACACCTTC
j_call: TRBJ2-2; clone_size: -; v_call: TRBV5-6; d_call: -; cdr3_aa: CASSLSPSRAGELFF; cdr3_nt: TGTGCCAGCAGCTTGTCCCCGTCCCGGGCCGGGGAGCTGTTTTTT
j_call: TRBJ1-2; clone_size: -; v_call: TRBV10-3; d_call: -; cdr3_aa: CAIREGVGYTF; cdr3_nt: TGTGCCATCAGGGAGGGGGTAGGCTACACCTTC
j_call: TRBJ1-5; clone_size: -; v_call: TRBV6-1; d_call: -; cdr3_aa: CASSRRQDNQPQHF; cdr3_nt: TGTGCCAGCAGCCGACGCCAGGACAATCAGCCCCAGCATTTT
j_call: TRBJ2-5; clone_size: -; v_call: TRBV5-1; d_call: TRBD2; cdr3_aa: CASSLAPSGTQETQYF; cdr3_nt: TGCGCCAGCAGCTTGGCCCCTAGCGGAACCCAAGAGACCCAGTACTTC
j_call: TRBJ1-1; clone_size: -; v_call: TRBV6-5; d_call: -; cdr3_aa: CASGHLGNTEAFF; cdr3_nt: TGTGCCAGCGGACACTTGGGGAACACTGAAGCTTTCTTT
j_call: TRBJ1-6; clone_size: -; v_call: TRBV9; d_call: -; cdr3_aa: CASSVRQAGSPLHF; cdr3_nt: TGTGCCAGCAGCGTACGACAGGCGGGATCACCCCTCCACTTT
j_call: TRBJ2-1; clone_size: -; v_call: TRBV6-1; d_call: TRBD1; cdr3_aa: CASKRTGSDEQFF; cdr3_nt: TGTGCCAGCAAGAGGACAGGGTCCGATGAGCAGTTCTTC
j_call: TRBJ1-5; clone_size: -; v_call: TRBV30; d_call: -; cdr3_aa: CAWRGGQGPDQPQHF; cdr3_nt: TGTGCCTGGAGGGGGGGGCAGGGTCCCGATCAGCCCCAGCATTTT
j_call: TRBJ1-2; clone_size: few; v_call: TRBV28; d_call: TRBD1; cdr3_aa: CASSRRQGNYGYTF; cdr3_nt: TGTGCCAGCAGTCGGCGACAGGGGAACTATGGCTACACCTTC
j_call: TRBJ1-1; clone_size: -; v_call: TRBV2; d_call: -; cdr3_aa: CASSLPRDNTEAFF; cdr3_nt: TGTGCCAGCAGTCTCCCCCGGGATAACACTGAAGCTTTCTTT
j_call: TRBJ2-6; clone_size: -; v_call: TRBV9; d_call: TRBD1; cdr3_aa: CASSARGTSGANVLTF; cdr3_nt: TGTGCCAGCAGCGCCAGGGGGACAAGTGGGGCCAACGTCCTGACTTTC